These 27 T cell receptor beta chains were all obtained from the same sample, sequenced in a study of T cell repertoires in ileal Crohn's disease. The time point here: neoterminal ileum biopsy at postoperative endoscopy, about 6 months after surgery. Profiled with immunoSEQ multiplex PCR; TCRdb holds only in-frame clones, not every one. Found here are 3,000 to 3,500 clones, roughly 90% of them singletons; the top ten hold about 2.1%. Sequencing input: ileal tissue. These receptors all come from an adult with Crohn's disease.

The chain combines TRBV4-1 with TRBJ1-1; a possible D gene is TRBD1 (5 bases). Trimming left V 1 base short and J 5 bases short, with 11 bases between. Germline CDR1 is MGHRA and CDR2 is YSYEKL. The CDR3 has 14 residues. The CDR3 coding sequence is TGCGCCAGCAGCCAAGGGACACGGGGAACTGAAGCTTTCTTT. Residues: CASSQGTRGTEAFF.

The gene calls are TRBV2 and TRBJ2-7; the D call may be TRBD1 or TRBD2 (5 bases each). The V gene lost 6 bases and the J gene lost 5 bases, with 11 bases spanning the gap. This CDR3 is 12 amino acids long. The germline V gene has CDR1 SNHLY and CDR2 FYNNEI. The chain's CDR3 is CASRPLGDEQYF. CDR3 sequence (DNA): TGTGCCAGCAGGCCCTTGGGGGACGAGCAGTACTTC.

This chain joins TRBV7-9 and TRBJ2-7, with D possibly being TRBD2 (5 bases). The CDR3 totals 15 residues. Germline assignment: CDR1 SEHNR and CDR2 FQNEAQ (reference sequence). The germline V and J ends were trimmed by 1 base and 2 bases, with 12 bases remaining between them. CDR3 sequence (DNA): TGTGCCAGCAGCTTAGGGGGAGTCGGTACCTACGAGCAGTACTTC. It encodes CASSLGGVGTYEQYF.

The V gene is TRBV7-9, the J gene TRBJ2-6; 7 bases fit TRBD1. J gave up 3 bases and V 5 bases, and 4 bases lay outside the gene matches. This CDR3 is 15 amino acids long. Germline V gene sequence: CDR1 SEHNR, CDR2 FQNEAQ (reference sequence). The CDR3 region is CASSHTGVGANVLTF. DNA of the CDR3: TGTGCCAGCAGCCATACAGGGGTTGGGGCCAACGTCCTGACTTTC.

The rearrangement joins TRBV7-2 to TRBJ1-5; 10 bases are a match to TRBD1. Germline CDR1 reads SGHTA; CDR2 reads FQGNSA. V shed 5 bases and J 6 bases; nucleotides not matched to a gene: 4. The CDR3 runs to 14 residues. The CDR3 region is CASSLRQGAQPQHF. CDR3 in DNA: TGTGCCAGCAGCCTCCGACAGGGGGCTCAGCCCCAGCATTTT.

The count of this clone is one. CDR3 coding DNA: TGTGCCATCAGTGGGGGTTGGGCAACCCCCGTACCGGAGCAGTACTTC. Amino acid sequence: CAISGGWATPVPEQYF. This chain links TRBV10-3 with TRBJ2-7; D gene ambiguous. Germline values: CDR1 ENHRY, CDR2 SYGVKD. V lost 4 bases, J lost 7 bases, and 23 bases lay in between. CDR3 size: 16 residues.

The genes are TRBV7-2 and TRBJ1-2; maybe TRBD1 (6 bases). Germline lookup yields CDR1 SGHTA and CDR2 FQGNSA. This CDR3 region has 16 residues. Trimming took 5 bases from V and 3 from J, leaving 19 bases between them. The CDR3 protein is CASSRSTGYDHYGYTF. In DNA form, the CDR3 reads TGTGCCAGCAGCCGTTCGACAGGTTATGACCACTATGGCTACACCTTC.

The V call is TRBV6-4, the J call TRBJ2-6; D ambiguous. V dropped 3 bases and J dropped 0 bases, with 9 bases sitting between them. Germline lookup yields CDR1 MRHNA and CDR2 SNTAGT. The CDR3 length is 16 residues. The CDR3 bases are TGTGCCAGCAGTGAACGGTCAGGCTCTGGGGCCAACGTCCTGACTTTC. This codes for CASSERSGSGANVLTF.

J is TRBJ2-2 and V is TRBV15, with D possibly being TRBD1 (6 bases). Per germline, CDR1 LNHNV and CDR2 YYDKDF (reference sequence). The V end was cut by 0 bases, the J end by 10 bases, with 9 bases between. CDR3 size: 13 residues. CDR3 nucleotide sequence: TGTGCCACCAGCAGAGAAGGGGGTGAGGAGCTGTTTTTT. It encodes CATSREGGEELFF.

The J gene is TRBJ1-5, the V gene TRBV5-1, with D possibly TRBD1 on 5 matching bases. V was pared by 0 bases and J by 2 bases, with 12 bases between. The CDR3 sequence is 16 residues long. In germline, CDR1 is SGHRS, CDR2 YFSETQ. The CDR3 nucleotides are TGCGCCAGCAGCTTGGAAGGGGATAATCGCAATCAGCCCCAGCATTTT. It translates to CASSLEGDNRNQPQHF.

This chain links TRBV7-8 with TRBJ2-3; D call uncertain. Germline V gene sequence: CDR1 SGHVS, CDR2 FQNEAQ. The V and J ends lost 4 bases and 6 bases respectively, with 8 bases between them. This CDR3 region has 12 residues. The CDR3 DNA reads as TGTGCCAGCAGCTCGACTGGGGATACGCAGTATTTT. Translating it yields CASSSTGDTQYF.

This clone was observed a handful of times. V and J are TRBV11-2 and TRBJ1-6; TRBD1 might be the D (5 bases). With 0 bases removed from V and 5 bases from J, the gap between germline ends came to 11 bases. The CDR3 is made up of 16 amino acids. CDR1 and CDR2 from the germline V gene are SGHAT and FQNNGV. The CDR3 DNA is TGTGCCAGCAGCTTAGAGCAGGGTGGGAATAATTCACCCCTCCACTTT. Translation gives CASSLEQGGNNSPLHF.

The chain recombines TRBV5-8 with TRBJ1-1; TRBD1 might be the D (5 bases). Germline V gives CDR1 SGHTS, CDR2 YDEGEE. The CDR3 totals 15 residues. V gave up 1 base and J gave up 5 bases, with 15 bases separating them. CDR3: CASSLSPGLSTEAFF. CDR3 coding DNA: TGTGCCAGCAGCTTGTCTCCAGGGCTCTCTACTGAAGCTTTCTTT.

This clone was counted once. The chain carries TRBV4-3 and TRBJ2-1, with D tentatively TRBD2 (6 bases). V gave up 1 base and J gave up 2 bases, with 12 bases separating them. Germline V gives CDR1 LGHNA, CDR2 YSLEER. The CDR3 covers 16 residues. CDR3 protein: CASSQVGGATYNEQFF. The CDR3 bases are TGCGCCAGCAGCCAAGTAGGAGGGGCTACCTACAATGAGCAGTTCTTC.

The genes are TRBV29-1 and TRBJ2-2; TRBD1 might be the D (5 bases). Germline V gene sequence: CDR1 SQVTM, CDR2 ANQGSEA. Deletions cut 4 bases from V and 8 bases from J, with 17 bases between. The CDR3 contains 14 residues. The CDR3 here is CSVGSGAENGELFF. CDR3 coding DNA: TGCAGCGTTGGCTCTGGGGCAGAGAATGGGGAGCTGTTTTTT.

This chain links TRBV5-1 with TRBJ2-5; 10 bases map to TRBD2. There are 14 residues in the CDR3. The V and J ends lost 4 bases and 2 bases, in that order; junction bases with no gene match: 2. Germline CDR1 SGHRS, CDR2 YFSETQ. Here the CDR3 DNA reads TGCGCCAGCAGCACTAGCGGGGTTCAAGAGACCCAGTACTTC. Translating gives CASSTSGVQETQYF.

This clone has more than one count but fewer than ten. The rearrangement links TRBV6-6 to TRBJ2-4, with 9 bases lining up with TRBD1. The CDR3 length is 15 residues. Germline V CDR1 and CDR2: MNHNY, SVGAGI (reference sequence). The J segment lost 8 bases and the V segment lost 7 bases, leaving 12 bases of the junction unmatched. CDR3 loop: CASTLTGGRGDIQYF. CDR3 DNA sequence: TGTGCCAGCACTCTAACAGGGGGCCGTGGAGACATTCAGTACTTC.

This clone was counted once. The chain uses TRBV6-4 and TRBJ2-2, with D perhaps given as TRBD1 or TRBD2 (5 bases each). V lost 4 bases and J 2 bases, leaving 5 bases between the germline ends. Germline V gene lookup returns CDR1 MRHNA and CDR2 SNTAGT. The CDR3 totals 13 residues. The CDR3, as DNA: TGTGCCAGCAGTGGGGACAACACCGGGGAGCTGTTTTTT. Its translation: CASSGDNTGELFF.

The V call is TRBV6-5, the J call TRBJ1-1; tentatively, D is TRBD1 (6 bases). Trimming stripped 6 bases from V and 5 bases from J, with 19 bases between. This CDR3 contains 15 residues. Germline CDR1 and CDR2: MNHEY and SVGAGI. DNA for the CDR3: TGTGCCAGCAGCCCCCCGCCCAGGGGTAGGACTGAAGCTTTCTTT. Protein product: CASSPPPRGRTEAFF.

The J gene is TRBJ2-2, the V gene TRBV19, with a possible D match to TRBD1 (6 bases). The CDR3 is made up of 19 amino acids. With 6 bases removed from V and 3 bases from J, the gap between germline ends came to 26 bases. CDR1 is LNHDA, CDR2 SQIVND, per germline (reference sequence). Here the CDR3 DNA reads TGTGCCAGTAGGAGCCCCTCGGGGACACAAGTCTGGGACACCGGGGAGCTGTTTTTT. It codes for CASRSPSGTQVWDTGELFF.

The DNA of the CDR3 is TGTGCCAGCAGTGTGTGGGGTTCCGAGCAGTACTTC. This codes for CASSVWGSEQYF. The chain has TRBV2 and TRBJ2-7; no clear D. The CDR3 runs to 12 residues. Trimming stripped 4 bases from V and 6 bases from J, with 10 bases between. Germline values: CDR1 SNHLY, CDR2 FYNNEI.

This clone was recorded once. The V and J genes are TRBV5-5 and TRBJ1-1; D remains unclear. The V gene's germline CDR1 is SGHKS and CDR2 YYEKEE (reference sequence). Trimming removed 3 bases from V and 5 bases from J, with 17 bases in between. The CDR3 consists of 15 residues. CDR3 sequence reads: CASSWGAAGVTEAFF. The CDR3 DNA follows: TGTGCCAGCAGCTGGGGTGCTGCCGGGGTAACTGAAGCTTTCTTT.

The rearrangement links TRBV6-6 to TRBJ2-7; D may be TRBD2 (5 bases). V was shortened by 4 bases and J by 0 bases, with 16 bases between the two germline ends. The CDR3 spans 16 residues. The germline V gene encodes CDR1 MNHNY and CDR2 SVGAGI (reference sequence). The DNA of the CDR3 is TGTGCCAGCAGTTCTACCGCCGTAGGGAGCTCCTACGAGCAGTACTTC. Its protein product is CASSSTAVGSSYEQYF.

This chain links TRBV6-9 with TRBJ2-1; 8 bases match TRBD1. V shed 6 bases and J 8 bases; nucleotides not matched to a gene: 3. The CDR3 is 12 amino acids. Germline V gene data show CDR1 as MNHGY and CDR2 as SVAAGI. Written as DNA, the CDR3 is TGTGCCAGCAGCGGACAGGGCTATGAGCAGTTCTTC. Translated: CASSGQGYEQFF.

The V call is TRBV27, the J call TRBJ2-1; D is possibly TRBD2 (5 bases). CDR3 size: 16 residues. Germline CDR1 is MNHEY and CDR2 is SMNVEV (reference sequence). V lost 6 bases and J 1 base, leaving 16 bases between the germline ends. The CDR3 sequence is CASSPPRRKSYNEQFF. The CDR3, as DNA: TGTGCCAGCAGCCCCCCCCGGAGGAAGTCCTACAATGAGCAGTTCTTC.

This chain links TRBV7-9 with TRBJ2-7; 7 bases are shared with TRBD2. V was pared by 5 bases and J by 3 bases, with 13 bases of the junction left unmatched. CDR1 is SEHNR, CDR2 FQNEAQ, per germline (reference sequence). The CDR3 has 16 residues. The CDR3 reads CASSPAWAGELYEQYF. The CDR3 coding sequence is TGTGCCAGCAGCCCCGCGTGGGCGGGAGAGCTCTACGAGCAGTACTTC.

The genes are TRBV7-2 and TRBJ2-3, with 10 nucleotides matching TRBD1. The CDR3 consists of 13 residues. Germline-derived CDR1 and CDR2 are SGHTA and FQGNSA. The V and J ends lost 9 bases and 7 bases, in that order; junction bases with no gene match: 7. The CDR3 sequence is CASQGTGDNTQYF. CDR3 coding DNA: TGTGCCAGTCAGGGGACAGGGGATAATACGCAGTATTTT.